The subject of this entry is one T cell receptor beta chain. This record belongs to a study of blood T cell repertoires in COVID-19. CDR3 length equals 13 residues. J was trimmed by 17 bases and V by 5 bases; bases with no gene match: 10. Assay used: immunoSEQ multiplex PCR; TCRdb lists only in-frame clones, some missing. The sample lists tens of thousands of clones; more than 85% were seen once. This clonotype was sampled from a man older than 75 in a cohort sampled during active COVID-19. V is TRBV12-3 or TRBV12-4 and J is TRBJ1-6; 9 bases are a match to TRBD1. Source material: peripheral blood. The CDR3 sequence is CASSIPGTGKFHF. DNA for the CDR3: TGTGCCAGCAGTATACCCGGGACAGGGAAATTCCACTTT.